This TCR beta chain was found in a study of T cell repertoires in cytomegalovirus infection. Across the study: It can be stated that public TCR beta signatures indicated CMV infection as well as a matching HLA type.

Study-wide results and caveats: Using cumulative public TCR beta family frequency, the authors identified those who carried CMV together with the relevant HLA. CMV-specific TCR beta clonotypes restricted by HLA-C were the ones dominating the ex vivo response.

TCRdb redid the calling of the reads with MiXCR, one entry per CDR3 protein. The data show about 300,000 distinct CDR3 sequences, about 9.2% seen once. This clonotype was seen repeatedly, ten times or more. What it recognizes is unknown. CDR3 length: 13 amino acids. With 0 bases removed from V and 12 bases from J, the gap between germline ends came to 12 bases. The V gene's germline CDR1 is WNHNN and CDR2 SYGVQD (reference sequence). This rearrangement joins TRBV10-1 to TRBJ1-5, with a weak D call TRBD1 (5 bases). The sequence was obtained from a human donor in good health (CMV status not recorded). Some clones in this sample may be carry-over from other donors' samples. The sample consisted of PBMCs. CDR3 loop: CASSESMSGVQHF. The CDR3 bases are TGCGCCAGCAGTGAGTCGATGTCGGGGGTCCAGCATTTT.